The 23 T cell receptor beta chains below all came from one sample that was sequenced in a study of cytomegalovirus exposure and HLA in healthy donors. The table came from immunoSEQ multiplex PCR; TCRdb's copy has only in-frame clones and leaves some out. The sample shows over 45,000 clones, approximately 94% of them seen only once. The source material was PBMCs. These receptors all come from a man between 18 and 29 years old in good health and CMV-seronegative.

The chain carries TRBV27 and TRBJ1-1; the D gene is possibly TRBD1 (6 bases). V lost 7 bases and J 4 bases, leaving 28 bases between the germline ends. This CDR3 contains 18 residues. The germline V gene encodes CDR1 MNHEY and CDR2 SMNVEV (reference sequence). The CDR3 region has the DNA TGTGCCAGCAAGCACATCCAGGGGCTCAGGGAATGCGGCACTGAAGCTTTCTTT. This encodes CASKHIQGLRECGTEAFF.

This chain uses TRBV19 with TRBJ2-7; D is unclear. V shed 7 bases and J shed 3 bases, with 13 bases lying between them. The CDR3 is 13 amino acids. Germline CDR1 reads LNHDA; CDR2 reads SQIVND (reference sequence). Here the CDR3 reads CASKPPRSYEQYF. In DNA, the CDR3 is TGTGCCAGTAAACCACCCCGGAGCTACGAGCAGTACTTC.

The chain combines TRBV11-2 with TRBJ1-5; D gene uncertain. This CDR3 contains 14 residues. Trimming removed 1 base at V and 4 bases at J, with 8 bases between. In germline, CDR1 is SGHAT, CDR2 FQNNGV. The CDR3 coding sequence is TGTGCCAGCAGCTTAGGCGGCCGAAATCAGCCCCAGCATTTT. Translation: CASSLGGRNQPQHF.

The chain uses TRBV19 and TRBJ2-1; 11 nucleotides agree with TRBD2. The germline gives CDR1 LNHDA, CDR2 SQIVND (reference sequence). There are 16 residues in the CDR3. V lost 3 bases, J lost 1 base, and 2 bases stayed unmatched. CDR3 in DNA: TGTGCCAGTAGTATCATAGCGGGAGGGTCCTACAATGAGCAGTTCTTC. This codes for CASSIIAGGSYNEQFF.

The chain recombines TRBV5-6 with TRBJ2-1; 8 bases are a match to TRBD2. Losses at the gene ends were 0 bases for V and 5 bases for J; bases not matched to a gene: 7. The CDR3 has 16 amino acids. Germline V CDR1 and CDR2: SGHDT, YYEEEE. The CDR3 DNA sequence: TGTGCCAGCAGCTTGGTGGCGGGAGGCAGAGACAATGAGCAGTTCTTC. The encoded protein is CASSLVAGGRDNEQFF. The full variable domain, with the rest looked up from reference TRBV5-6 and TRBJ2-1, is DAGVTQSPTHLIKTRGQQVTLRCSPKSGHDTVSWYQQALGQGPQFIFQYYEEEERQRGNFPDRFSGHQFPNYSSELNVNALLLGDSALYLCASSLVAGGRDNEQFFGPGTRLTVL.

This chain connects TRBV27 to TRBJ2-1, with D perhaps TRBD2 (6 bases). The CDR3 is made up of 12 amino acids. V lost 8 bases to trimming and J lost 5 bases, with 10 bases between them. CDR1 is MNHEY and CDR2 is SMNVEV in the germline V gene (reference sequence). The CDR3 DNA sequence: TGTGCCAGCCTCGGAGGGGACAATGAGCAGTTCTTC. Protein product: CASLGGDNEQFF.

CDR3 amino acids: CATSTNVGQGNYEQYF. As DNA, the CDR3 is TGTGCCACCAGCACAAACGTTGGACAGGGTAACTACGAGCAGTACTTC. The chain couples TRBV15 to TRBJ2-7, with 8 bases fitting TRBD1. From germline, CDR1 is LNHNV and CDR2 YYDKDF (reference sequence). The V segment lost 4 bases and the J segment 3 bases; nucleotides outside the gene matches: 11. The length of the CDR3 is 16 residues.

The J gene is TRBJ1-2, the V gene TRBV2; unclear D gene. There are 10 residues in the CDR3. Germline V gives CDR1 SNHLY, CDR2 FYNNEI. Trimming took 9 bases from V and 6 from J, leaving 8 bases between them. The CDR3 bases are TGTGCCAGTAGATTCGATGGCTACACCTTC. Residues: CASRFDGYTF.

The chain couples TRBV5-1 to TRBJ2-7; TRBD1 matches 12 bases. The J segment lost 4 bases and the V segment lost 4 bases, leaving 3 bases of the junction unmatched. Germline CDR1 SGHRS, CDR2 YFSETQ. The CDR3 has 14 residues. In DNA form, the CDR3 reads TGCGCCAGCAGCACGGGACAGGGGGCGTACGAGCAGTACTTC. It codes for CASSTGQGAYEQYF.

The J gene is TRBJ2-7, the V gene TRBV28; D is uncertain. This CDR3 has 15 amino acids. The germline V gene has CDR1 MDHEN and CDR2 SYDVKM. V lost 5 bases and J 7 bases, leaving 21 bases between the germline ends. In nucleotides, the CDR3 is TGTGCCAGCAGTCGAGGCCTTAACGTGGTCGGGGAGCAGTACTTC. Translated, it gives CASSRGLNVVGEQYF.

This rearrangement joins TRBV9 to TRBJ1-2; TRBD1 is a possible D gene (5 bases). The CDR3 spans 15 residues. Per the germline V gene, CDR1 is SGDLS and CDR2 is YYNGEE. Trimming removed 0 bases at V and 4 bases at J, with 13 bases between. CDR3 bases: TGTGCCAGCAGCGTAGCTGCTCAGGGACTCTATGGCTACACCTTC. Translating gives CASSVAAQGLYGYTF.

V gene TRBV7-2 combines with J gene TRBJ2-3, with a tentative D call TRBD2 (6 bases). The CDR3 length is 15 residues. Trimming took 5 bases from V and 1 from J, leaving 13 bases between them. Germline-derived CDR1 and CDR2 are SGHTA and FQGNSA. CDR3 coding DNA: TGTGCCAGCAGCCCCCTTGGGACTGGCACAGATACGCAGTATTTT. It translates to CASSPLGTGTDTQYF.

The chain joins TRBV29-1 to TRBJ2-7, with TRBD2 as a possible D gene (6 bases). V was trimmed by 5 bases and J by 7 bases, leaving 15 bases between them. Germline V CDR1 and CDR2: SQVTM, ANQGSEA. The CDR3 extends over 12 amino acids. The CDR3 region has the DNA TGCAGCGTTAGTGGTGGTGGGGGGGAGCAGTACTTC. Protein product: CSVSGGGGEQYF.

A word on this clone: The junction shows a germline mismatch at one end, possibly a read error. This rearrangement joins TRBV6-1 to TRBJ2-5, with 9 nucleotides matching TRBD1. Germline CDR1 reads MNHNS; CDR2 reads SASEGT. The CDR3 runs 15 residues. Written as DNA, the CDR3 is TGTGCCAGCAGAGAAGCGGACAGGGGCGGGGAGACCCAGTACTTC. Protein product: CASREADRGGETQYF.

This rearrangement joins TRBV6-6 to TRBJ1-2; D is unresolved. The CDR3 is 16 amino acids. Per the germline V gene, CDR1 is MNHNY and CDR2 is SVGAGI (reference sequence). V was pared by 1 base and J by 3 bases, with 15 bases between. The CDR3 protein is CASSYLAGGPDYGYTF. CDR3 DNA: TGTGCCAGCAGTTACTTAGCGGGAGGGCCGGACTATGGCTACACCTTC.

Details on this clone: Mismatch with germline at one junction end may stem from a read error. V usage is TRBV7-6 and J usage is TRBJ1-1, with TRBD1 matching 11 bases. The CDR3 loop spans 14 amino acids. Germline V lookup: CDR1 SGHVS, CDR2 FNYEAQ. This chain's CDR3 is CASSPIGGGQGAIF. The CDR3 DNA reads as TGTGCCAGCAGCCCAATCGGGGGTGGACAGGGGGCAATCTTT.

As to this clone: This CDR3 is missing its conserved last phenylalanine or tryptophan, likely due to a read error. The DNA is left out, because the CDR3 cannot be placed on it with certainty; the CDR3 is given as TCRdb lists it. The V and J genes are TRBV5-4 and TRBJ2-7; the table's D call TRBD2 went unverified against the DNA. Germline V lookup: CDR1 SGHNT, CDR2 YYREEE (reference sequence). The CDR3 totals 14 residues, both ends included. The CDR3 is CASSFHSIGDSIRI.

The chain combines TRBV7-9 with TRBJ2-2, with D perhaps matching TRBD1 (6 bases). The CDR3 extends over 16 amino acids. Looked up from germline, CDR1 is SEHNR and CDR2 is FQNEAQ (reference sequence). V was shortened by 3 bases and J by 1 base, with 12 bases between the two germline ends. Written as DNA, the CDR3 is TGTGCCAGCAGCTTGAGAGGGGGAATGAACACCGGGGAGCTGTTTTTT. Its translation: CASSLRGGMNTGELFF.

The V and J genes are TRBV5-4 and TRBJ2-3, with D unresolved. The CDR3 has 15 residues. Germline values: CDR1 SGHNT, CDR2 YYREEE (reference sequence). V lost 2 bases, J lost 0 bases, and 10 bases lay in between. CDR3 region: CASSLVNSSTDTQYF. The CDR3 DNA reads as TGTGCCAGCAGCTTAGTCAACTCTAGCACAGATACGCAGTATTTT. Complete variable domain (other parts from reference TRBV5-4 and TRBJ2-3): ETGVTQSPTHLIKTRGQQVTLRCSSQSGHNTVSWYQQALGQGPQFIFQYYREEENGRGNFPPRFSGLQFPNYSSELNVNALELDDSALYLCASSLVNSSTDTQYFGPGTRLTVL.

The chain has TRBV4-3 and TRBJ1-5; the D is unclear. CDR1 and CDR2 (germline): LGHNA, YSLEER. The CDR3 is 13 amino acids. The ends were cut back, 0 bases at V and 7 bases at J, with 7 bases in the middle. The CDR3 reads CASSQDPGQPQHF. CDR3 bases: TGCGCCAGCAGCCAAGACCCGGGACAGCCCCAGCATTTT.

The CDR3: CASSRDSLKETQYF. The CDR3 DNA is TGTGCCAGCAGCCGGGACTCCCTTAAGGAGACCCAGTACTTC. The rearrangement joins TRBV5-4 to TRBJ2-5; TRBD2 is a possible D gene (6 bases). The CDR3 extends over 14 amino acids. Per germline, CDR1 SGHNT and CDR2 YYREEE (reference sequence). Trimming shortened V by 4 bases and J by 5 bases, and 15 bases separated the two germline ends. The entire variable domain, with the rest obtained from reference TRBV5-4 and TRBJ2-5, is as follows: ETGVTQSPTHLIKTRGQQVTLRCSSQSGHNTVSWYQQALGQGPQFIFQYYREEENGRGNFPPRFSGLQFPNYSSELNVNALELDDSALYLCASSRDSLKETQYFGPGTRLLVL.

The rearrangement joins TRBV6-1 to TRBJ1-5; tentatively, D is TRBD1 (5 bases). Germline assignment: CDR1 MNHNS and CDR2 SASEGT. Trimming took 6 bases from V and 4 from J, leaving 16 bases between them. The CDR3 is made up of 15 amino acids. The CDR3 reads CASSSLDSQNQPQHF. The DNA for the CDR3 is TGTGCCAGCAGCTCCCTCGACAGCCAAAATCAGCCCCAGCATTTT.

The chain couples TRBV7-9 to TRBJ2-5, with no clear D. The V gene lost 3 bases and the J gene lost 7 bases, with 18 bases spanning the gap. The V gene's germline CDR1 is SEHNR and CDR2 FQNEAQ (reference sequence). The CDR3 runs to 15 residues. This chain's CDR3 is CASSFIDTSLRTQYF. CDR3 DNA: TGTGCCAGCAGCTTTATCGACACCAGCCTTCGGACCCAGTACTTC.